The present T cell receptor (beta chain) was sequenced within a study of response to subunit inactivated influenza vaccine. TCRdb processed the RT-PCR reads anew with MiXCR; each CDR3 protein has one entry. The table includes 560,000 or so distinct CDR3 sequences, roughly 8.2% detected once. The V gene lost 3 bases and the J gene lost 2 bases, with 11 bases spanning the gap. This CDR3 region has 15 residues. Sequencing was performed on PBMCs from blood, taken less than 30 months after vaccination. The sequence was collected from a man in his fifties or sixties who received an inactivated influenza vaccine. The chain has TRBV12-3 or TRBV12-4 and TRBJ2-1; possibly TRBD1 or TRBD2 for D (6 bases each). The CDR3 DNA is TGTGCCAGCAGTTTTAAAGGGGGGCCCTACAATGAGCAGTTCTTC. Translation: CASSFKGGPYNEQFF.